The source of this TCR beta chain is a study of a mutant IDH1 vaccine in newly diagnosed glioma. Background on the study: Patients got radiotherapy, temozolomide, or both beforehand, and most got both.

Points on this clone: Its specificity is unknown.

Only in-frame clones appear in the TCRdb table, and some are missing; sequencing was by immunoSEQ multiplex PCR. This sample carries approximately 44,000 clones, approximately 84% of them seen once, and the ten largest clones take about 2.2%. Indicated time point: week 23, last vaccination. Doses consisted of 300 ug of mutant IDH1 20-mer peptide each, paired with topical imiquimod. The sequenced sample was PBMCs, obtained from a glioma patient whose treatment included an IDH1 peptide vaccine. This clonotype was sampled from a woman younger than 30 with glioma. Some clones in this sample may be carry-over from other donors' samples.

The CDR3 DNA reads as TGCGCCAGCAGCCCCGAGGACGGAACTAATGAAAAACTGTTTTTT. This codes for CASSPEDGTNEKLFF. The gene calls are TRBV4-1 and TRBJ1-4; D is undetermined. V was cut by 4 bases and J by 1 base, with 10 bases left in between. Germline lookup yields CDR1 MGHRA and CDR2 YSYEKL. This CDR3 has 15 amino acids.